This T cell receptor beta chain derives from a study of CD8 T cells in ankylosing spondylitis. Study results and limitations: Clones linked to disease were reported to show significant enrichment in matched ankylosing spondylitis synovial fluid. A TCR beta motif of roughly eight highly homologous variants appeared characteristic of ankylosing spondylitis blood.

The CDR3 spans 14 residues. CDR1 and CDR2 (germline): SGHDT, YYEEEE. V was shortened by 1 base and J by 0 bases, with 4 bases between the two germline ends. This clonotype was found once. No antigen is known for it. MiXCR was run by TCRdb on the 5' RACE reads, yielding one entry per CDR3 protein. The sample contains roughly 400,000 distinct CDR3 sequences, about a fifth of which appear only once. Sequencing was performed on blood, either unsorted or a sorted T cell fraction (not recorded which). The TCR was taken from a male donor with ankylosing spondylitis. The chain uses TRBV5-6 and TRBJ1-4; no reliable D call. CDR3 in amino acids: CASSLWTTNEKLFF. Here the CDR3 DNA reads TGTGCCAGCAGCTTGTGGACAACTAATGAAAAACTGTTTTTT.